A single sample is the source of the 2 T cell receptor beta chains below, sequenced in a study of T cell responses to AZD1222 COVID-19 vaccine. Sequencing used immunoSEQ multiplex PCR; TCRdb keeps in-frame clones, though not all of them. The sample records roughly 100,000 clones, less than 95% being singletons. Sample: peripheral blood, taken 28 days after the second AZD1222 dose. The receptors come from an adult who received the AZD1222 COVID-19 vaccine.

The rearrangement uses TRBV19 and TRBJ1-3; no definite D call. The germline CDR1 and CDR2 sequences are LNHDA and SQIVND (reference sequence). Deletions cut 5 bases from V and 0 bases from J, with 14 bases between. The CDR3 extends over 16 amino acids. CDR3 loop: CASSLRVQSSGNTIYF. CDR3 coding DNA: TGTGCCAGTAGTCTACGGGTGCAGTCCTCTGGAAACACCATATATTTT.

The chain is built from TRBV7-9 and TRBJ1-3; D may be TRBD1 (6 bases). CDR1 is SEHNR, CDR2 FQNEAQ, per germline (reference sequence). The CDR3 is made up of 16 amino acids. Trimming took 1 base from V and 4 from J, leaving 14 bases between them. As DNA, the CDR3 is TGTGCCAGCAGCTTAGAATGGGCAGGGGCAGGAAACACCATATATTTT. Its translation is CASSLEWAGAGNTIYF.